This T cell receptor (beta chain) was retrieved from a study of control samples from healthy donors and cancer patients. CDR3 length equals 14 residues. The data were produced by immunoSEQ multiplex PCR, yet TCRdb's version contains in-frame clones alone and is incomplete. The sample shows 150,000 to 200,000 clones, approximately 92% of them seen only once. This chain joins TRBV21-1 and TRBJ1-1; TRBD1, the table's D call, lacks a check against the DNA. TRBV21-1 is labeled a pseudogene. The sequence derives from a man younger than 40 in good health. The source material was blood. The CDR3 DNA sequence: TGTGCCAGCAGCAAACCAGGACACAAAGACGGGTCTTTCTTT. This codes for CASSKPGHKDGSFF.